These T cell receptor beta chains were read from a single sample in a study of blood T cell repertoires in COVID-19. Sequencing was performed with immunoSEQ multiplex PCR; in TCRdb, only in-frame clones are kept and a portion is missing. The repertoire holds 350,000 to 450,000 clones, with around 90% as singletons. The material sequenced was peripheral blood. The receptors shown here come from a middle-aged man with acute or convalescent COVID-19. The CDR3 runs from the conserved cysteine through the conserved F or W. D genes are given only for firm matches. The size entry is marked missing in some rows and otherwise reads once, few, many or a size class.

>once|16|TRBV27|TRBD2|TRBJ2-5
CASRIRAGENSETQYF
TGTGCCAGCAGAATCAGAGCGGGAGAGAACTCAGAGACCCAGTACTTC
>.|13|TRBV18|.|TRBJ1-1
CASSPSRDTEAFF
TGTGCCAGCTCACCCTCGAGGGACACTGAAGCTTTCTTT
>.|14|TRBV9|TRBD1|TRBJ1-2
CASSVGGTGGGYTF
TGTGCCAGCAGCGTAGGCGGGACAGGGGGTGGCTACACCTTC
>.|13|TRBV2|TRBD2|TRBJ2-3
CATGTTGTDTQYF
TGTGCCACTGGGACTACCGGCACAGATACGCAGTATTTT
>.|15|TRBV28|.|TRBJ1-1
CASTRRGNRGAEAFF
TGTGCCAGCACCCGGCGGGGCAACCGGGGGGCTGAAGCTTTCTTT
>.|18|TRBV11-3|.|TRBJ2-2
CASSGRTLEFHSTGELFF
TGTGCCAGCAGCGGGCGGACTTTAGAGTTTCATAGCACCGGGGAGCTGTTTTTT
>.|13|TRBV10-3|.|TRBJ2-1
CAISESTGDEQFF
TGTGCCATCAGTGAGTCGACAGGCGATGAGCAGTTCTTC
>.|12|TRBV5-1|.|TRBJ2-7
CASSLRGYEQYF
TGCGCCAGCAGCCTCAGGGGCTACGAGCAGTACTTC
>.|17|TRBV29-1|.|TRBJ2-3
CSGWVAGSEGGTDTQYF
TGCAGCGGTTGGGTGGCAGGCAGTGAGGGGGGCACAGATACGCAGTATTTT
>.|14|TRBV10-3|TRBD2|TRBJ2-1
CAISSGRTYNEQFF
TGTGCCATCAGTAGCGGGAGGACCTACAATGAGCAGTTCTTC
>.|15|TRBV15|TRBD2|TRBJ2-3
CATSRGGGNTDTQYF
TGTGCCACCAGCAGAGGGGGGGGTAATACAGATACGCAGTATTTT
>.|15|TRBV7-2|TRBD1|TRBJ2-1
CASSAGQGYRNEQFF
TGTGCCAGCAGCGCGGGACAGGGGTATCGCAATGAGCAGTTCTTC
>.|15|TRBV28|.|TRBJ1-2
CASRGADRPLGGYTF
TGTGCCAGCCGGGGTGCTGACAGGCCGCTCGGTGGCTACACCTTC
>few|14|TRBV5-4|.|TRBJ1-2
CASSLDSSNYGYTF
TGTGCCAGCAGTTTGGACAGCTCTAACTATGGCTACACCTTC
>.|17|TRBV2|.|TRBJ1-1
CASRTPSSGGPATEAFF
TGTGCCAGCAGGACTCCGTCATCTGGGGGCCCAGCCACTGAAGCTTTCTTT
>.|15|TRBV14|TRBD1|TRBJ2-1
CASSRRTGMSNEQFF
TGTGCCAGCAGCCGCCGGACAGGTATGAGTAATGAGCAGTTCTTC
>once|15|TRBV4-2|.|TRBJ2-7
CASSQGLASSYEQYF
TGTGCCAGCAGCCAAGGGCTAGCTTCCTCCTACGAGCAGTACTTC
>.|15|TRBV7-9|.|TRBJ1-1
CASSLGRGGDTEAFF
TGTGCCAGCAGCTTAGGCAGGGGTGGGGACACTGAAGCTTTCTTT
>.|15|TRBV4-2|TRBD2|TRBJ2-7
CASSQIRRGEYEQYF
TGTGCCAGCAGCCAAATTAGACGGGGGGAGTACGAGCAGTACTTC
>.|14|TRBV27|TRBD1|TRBJ2-7
CASSLQDREDEQYF
TGTGCCAGCAGTTTACAGGACAGGGAAGACGAGCAGTACTTC
>.|15|TRBV6-5|.|TRBJ1-5
CASNLGTGIGQPQHF
TGTGCCAGCAATCTAGGAACAGGGATAGGCCAGCCCCAGCATTTT
>.|12|TRBV29-1|.|TRBJ2-7
CSVGLRDYEQYF
TGCAGCGTTGGTTTACGGGACTACGAGCAGTACTTC
>.|15|TRBV11-2|TRBD2|TRBJ2-7
CASSPSGYSSYEQYF
TGTGCCAGCAGCCCTAGCGGGTACAGCTCCTACGAGCAGTACTTC
>.|12|TRBV5-8|.|TRBJ1-1
CAGRAGENEAFF
TGTGCCGGGCGGGCAGGGGAGAATGAAGCTTTCTTT
>.|15|TRBV5-6|.|TRBJ2-7
CASSLFGGTGYEQYF
TGTGCCAGCAGCTTGTTCGGGGGAACTGGTTACGAGCAGTACTTC
>.|16|TRBV28|.|TRBJ1-2
CASSGQLLSSFYGYTF
TGTGCCAGCAGTGGACAGCTTCTCAGCTCATTTTATGGCTACACCTTC
>.|15|TRBV7-8|.|TRBJ1-1
CASSREVVGGTEAFF
TGTGCCAGCAGCCGAGAGGTCGTGGGGGGCACTGAAGCTTTCTTT
>.|13|TRBV3-1/TRBV3-2|.|TRBJ1-1
CASSQAVGGEAFF
TGTGCCAGCAGCCAAGCGGTGGGAGGTGAAGCTTTCTTT
>.|16|TRBV19|TRBD2|TRBJ2-3
CASSNPSGSEGDTQYF
TGTGCCAGTAGTAATCCAAGCGGGAGTGAAGGAGATACGCAGTATTTT
>once|13|TRBV19|.|TRBJ1-1
CASSMTANTEAFF
TGTGCCAGTAGTATGACAGCGAACACTGAAGCTTTCTTT
>once|14|TRBV4-2|.|TRBJ1-1
CASSQGAENLEAFF
TGTGCCAGCAGCCAAGGGGCAGAGAACCTTGAAGCTTTCTTT
>.|14|TRBV2|.|TRBJ2-5
CASSGRQRQETQYF
TGTGCCAGCAGTGGACGACAGAGACAAGAGACCCAGTACTTC
>.|11|TRBV10-3|.|TRBJ2-1
CAISSGEVQFF
TGTGCCATCTCCTCGGGAGAAGTGCAGTTCTTC